The present T cell receptor beta chain was sequenced within a study of T-cell memory formation after mild COVID-19. Study observations and caveats: Within pre-infection memory, some responding clones were found, suggesting cross-reactive memory joined.

TCRdb independently ran MiXCR on the 5' RACE reads; one entry per CDR3 protein. The data contain hundreds of thousands of distinct CDR3 sequences, roughly a fifth of them singletons. There are 16 residues in the CDR3. V shed 0 bases, J shed 2 bases, and the junction held 4 bases outside the gene matches. CDR1 is SGHDN, CDR2 FVKESK, per germline. This clonotype was seen a few times. Its specificity is not known. Sequenced material: PBMCs or a T cell subset sorted from them (not recorded which). The sequence was obtained from an adult woman who had mild COVID-19 (a few samples of this study predate the infection). Cell type and time point are not known. The chain recombines TRBV14 with TRBJ2-7, with TRBD1 identical over 10 bases. CDR3 region: CASSQEMGTGAYEQYF. The CDR3 nucleotides read TGTGCCAGCAGCCAAGAAATGGGGACAGGGGCCTACGAGCAGTACTTC. The full variable domain, in which reference TRBV14 and TRBJ2-7 provide the parts outside the CDR3, is EAGVTQFPSHSVIEKGQTVTLRCDPISGHDNLYWYRRVMGKEIKFLLHFVKESKQDESGMPNNRFLAERTGGTYSTLKVQPAELEDSGVYFCASSQEMGTGAYEQYFGPGTRLTVT.